These T cell receptor beta chains were read from a single sample in a study of T cell responses to AZD1222 COVID-19 vaccine. TCRdb keeps only in-frame clones here, not all; method: immunoSEQ multiplex PCR. Found here are some 100,000 clones, around 90% of them singletons; the top ten hold 16%. The sample was peripheral blood, taken on day 0 of AZD1222 vaccination. The origin of the receptors is an adult in good health. Both conserved end residues are part of each CDR3. The D gene is left open where the match is weak. The size of a clone is reported for some rows only, either as once, few or many, or as a class for expanded clones.

TRBV7-2,TRBD1,TRBJ1-5,.,TGTGCCACCACGAGGGACAGAAATCAGCCCCAGCATTTT,CATTRDRNQPQHF
TRBV5-6,.,TRBJ1-2,few,TGTGCCAGCAGCACTAGGACGAGAAGCTATGGCTACACCTTC,CASSTRTRSYGYTF
TRBV27,TRBD1,TRBJ1-1,.,TGTGCCAGCAGGATACAGGGGGCGGGCACTGAAGCTTTCTTT,CASRIQGAGTEAFF
TRBV5-1,.,TRBJ2-5,.,TGCGCCAGCAGCTCGACAGGGGAGGGGTTGGAGACCCAGTACTTC,CASSSTGEGLETQYF
TRBV18,.,TRBJ2-7,.,TGTGCCAGCTCACCAGACAGACAATACGAGCAGTACTTC,CASSPDRQYEQYF
TRBV7-9,.,TRBJ1-1,.,TGTGCCAGCAGCTTTCTTGGAACTGAAGCTTTCTTT,CASSFLGTEAFF
TRBV23-1,TRBD2,TRBJ2-7,.,TGCGCCAGCAGGGAAAACGGGACTAGCAACACCTACGAGCAGTACTTC,CASRENGTSNTYEQYF
TRBV4-1,.,TRBJ1-4,.,TGCGCCAGCAGCCGCACAGGACCTAATGAAAAACTGTTTTTT,CASSRTGPNEKLFF
TRBV11-2,.,TRBJ2-3,.,TGTGCCAGCAGCACACGTGGCGGAAGGGATACGCAGTATTTT,CASSTRGGRDTQYF
TRBV4-2,.,TRBJ1-2,.,TGTGCCAGCAGCCAAGGGCAGGGCGGCTATGGCTACACCTTC,CASSQGQGGYGYTF
TRBV11-3,TRBD2,TRBJ2-7,.,TGTGCCAGCAGCTTAGGGCTAGCGGGGGACCTAAGCTCCTACGAGCAGTACTTC,CASSLGLAGDLSSYEQYF
TRBV21-1,.,TRBJ2-4,.,TGTGCCAGCAGCAAAGGGAGAGCGGGGAACACAGCCAAAAACATTCAGTACTTC,CASSKGRAGNTAKNIQYF
TRBV3-1/TRBV3-2,.,TRBJ1-2,few,TGTGCCAGCAGCCCGGACGGGTTGGAGGGCTACACCTTC,CASSPDGLEGYTF
TRBV7-9,.,TRBJ2-3,once,TGTGCCAGCAGCTTTGACGTCTACACAGATACGCAGTATTTT,CASSFDVYTDTQYF
TRBV4-1,TRBD1,TRBJ1-2,.,TGCGCCAGCAGCCAAGTGCGTGACAGGGGGCGCCTCTATGGCTACACCTTC,CASSQVRDRGRLYGYTF
TRBV5-8,.,TRBJ2-3,.,TGTGCCAGCAGCTTGGAGACAGGAGCGACAGATACGCAGTATTTT,CASSLETGATDTQYF
TRBV7-6,TRBD2,TRBJ2-5,once,TGTGCCAGCAGCTTACTAGCGGGTTGGCAAGAGACCCAGTACTTC,CASSLLAGWQETQYF
TRBV18,.,TRBJ1-2,.,TGTGCCAGCTCACCATTCCAGTGGCGTGGCTACACCTTC,CASSPFQWRGYTF
TRBV2,TRBD1,TRBJ1-4,.,TGTGCCAGCACTTCCGGGACAGGGGCCGAAAAACTGTTTTTT,CASTSGTGAEKLFF
TRBV30,.,TRBJ1-4,.,TGTGCCTGGAGTGTAGGTGTCTCTAATGAAAAACTGTTTTTT,CAWSVGVSNEKLFF
TRBV28,.,TRBJ1-4,.,TGTGCCAGCAGTACCCCGGGACACATAAATGAAAAACTGTTTTTT,CASSTPGHINEKLFF
TRBV24-1,TRBD1,TRBJ2-1,.,TGTGCCACCAGTGATTCGAGGACAGGGGGCAATGAGCAGTTCTTC,CATSDSRTGGNEQFF
TRBV19,TRBD2,TRBJ2-1,.,TGTGCCAGTAGTATAGGTTTAGCGGGGGGACAGGATGAGCAGTTCTTC,CASSIGLAGGQDEQFF
TRBV20-1,.,TRBJ1-3,.,TGCAGTGCTAGTGCTCATGGCTCTGGAAACACCATATATTTT,CSASAHGSGNTIYF
TRBV6-5,.,TRBJ1-1,.,TGTGCCAGCAGGGACAGAGATTACAACACTGAAGCTTTCTTT,CASRDRDYNTEAFF
TRBV2,.,TRBJ1-3,.,TGTGCCAGCACTCCGATGACTGGAAACACCATATATTTT,CASTPMTGNTIYF
TRBV18,.,TRBJ1-3,.,TGTGCCAGCTCACCCAGACAGGTGTATTCTGGAAACACCATATATTTT,CASSPRQVYSGNTIYF
TRBV6-5,.,TRBJ2-2,.,TGTGCCAGCAGTTACTTAAAGAACACCGGGGAGCTGTTTTTT,CASSYLKNTGELFF
TRBV7-9,TRBD1,TRBJ2-2,.,TGTGCCAGCAGCTCGACAGGGGCGAGGACCGGGGAGCTGTTTTTT,CASSSTGARTGELFF
TRBV5-4,.,TRBJ2-7,.,TGTGCCAGCAGCTTGGCCGGGCTAGCAGGATACGAGCAGTACTTC,CASSLAGLAGYEQYF
TRBV6-5,TRBD2,TRBJ2-7,.,TGTGCCAGCAGTCCTCGGACTAGCGGGGGAGAAGAGCAGTACTTC,CASSPRTSGGEEQYF
TRBV10-2,.,TRBJ2-7,.,TGCGCCAGCAGAGCCAGCATTTTACCCCCCCCCTACGAGCAGTACTTC,CASRASILPPPYEQYF
TRBV24-1,.,TRBJ1-2,.,TGTGCCACCAGTGATCGTTACGTAGGCTACACCTTC,CATSDRYVGYTF
TRBV11-2,.,TRBJ1-1,.,TGTGCCAGCAGCTTAATGAACAGGGAAGCTTTCTTT,CASSLMNREAFF
TRBV3-1/TRBV3-2,.,TRBJ2-4,.,TGTGCCAGCAGCCAAGCGGGGGCCGACAAAAACATTCAGTACTTC,CASSQAGADKNIQYF
TRBV11-2,.,TRBJ1-1,.,TGTGCCAGCAGCGCAATGAGGGGGAACACTGAAGCTTTCTTT,CASSAMRGNTEAFF
TRBV9,.,TRBJ2-1,once,TGTGCCAGCAGCCCCCGACTGGTCTCCTACAATGAGCAGTTCTTC,CASSPRLVSYNEQFF
TRBV5-6,TRBD1,TRBJ1-2,.,TGTGCCAGCAGCCGAACAGGGGGTTATGGCTACACCTTC,CASSRTGGYGYTF
TRBV5-1,.,TRBJ1-5,.,TGCGCCAGCAGCTTGTGGGGGAGGATCGATCAGCCCCAGCATTTT,CASSLWGRIDQPQHF
TRBV28,.,TRBJ1-2,.,TGTGCCAGCAGTTTAGGTTCAGATGGCTACACCTTC,CASSLGSDGYTF
TRBV14,TRBD1,TRBJ1-4,few,TGTGCCAGCAGCCAAGGACCGACAGGGTTCGCAACTAATGAAAAACTGTTTTTT,CASSQGPTGFATNEKLFF
TRBV2,TRBD2,TRBJ2-3,.,TGTGCCAGTAAAGACTGGGACTACACAGATACGCAGTATTTT,CASKDWDYTDTQYF
TRBV13,.,TRBJ1-3,.,TGTGCCAGCAGCCTCGGCCGAGAGAACACCATATATTTT,CASSLGRENTIYF
TRBV10-1,.,TRBJ1-1,few,TGCGCCACCAAGACAGTGCCGAACACTGAAGCTTTCTTT,CATKTVPNTEAFF
TRBV10-1,.,TRBJ2-5,.,TGCGCCAGCAGTGATGGCACTATGGGAGAGACCCAGTACTTC,CASSDGTMGETQYF
TRBV2,.,TRBJ1-1,once,TGTGCCAGCAGTGACGGGGGTAGTGGTGAAGCTTTCTTT,CASSDGGSGEAFF
TRBV4-1,.,TRBJ2-5,.,TGCGCCAGCAGCCAAGTCCTTCTGGGGGGGCCCCTTCTCCGGGAGACCCAGTACTTC,CASSQVLLGGPLLRETQYF
TRBV4-1,TRBD1,TRBJ1-1,.,TGCGCCAGCAGCCCGGGACAGGGAGGAAGGACTGAAGCTTTCTTT,CASSPGQGGRTEAFF
TRBV7-8,.,TRBJ2-7,.,TGTGCCAGCAGAGAGGCAACCCCGACCCCGCGCTACGAGCAGTACTTC,CASREATPTPRYEQYF
TRBV6-4,TRBD1,TRBJ1-2,.,TGTGCCAGCAGTGACAGCGGGACAGGGACCTATGGCTACACCTTC,CASSDSGTGTYGYTF
TRBV9,TRBD1,TRBJ2-5,.,TGTGCCAGCAGCGGGGGACAGCAAGAGACCCAGTACTTC,CASSGGQQETQYF
TRBV3-1/TRBV3-2,.,TRBJ1-6,.,TGTGCCAGCAGCCCTGGGGTACAGGGTCGATCACCCCTCCACTTT,CASSPGVQGRSPLHF
TRBV9,.,TRBJ1-5,.,TGTGCCAGCAGCGTAGATGTGGGGTCCAATCAGCCCCAGCATTTT,CASSVDVGSNQPQHF
TRBV6-6,.,TRBJ1-1,.,TGTGCCAGCAGTTTCGGAGGGGGAGGGACTGAAGCTTTCTTT,CASSFGGGGTEAFF